This T cell receptor beta chain was recovered during a study of blood T cell repertoires in COVID-19. The CDR3 sequence is 15 residues long. The germline gives CDR1 SGHDN, CDR2 FVKESK. V lost 4 bases and J lost 0, with 13 bases in between. Only in-frame clones appear in the TCRdb table, and some are missing; sequencing was by immunoSEQ multiplex PCR. The sample yields under 150,000 clones, around nine tenths seen once. V is TRBV14 and J is TRBJ2-7; D might be TRBD1 (6 bases). The sequence came from a woman between 50 and 59 years old who had recovered from COVID-19. The sequencing input was PBMCs or T cells enriched from blood (not recorded which). The chain's CDR3 is CASSRDTYSSYEQYF. CDR3 in DNA: TGTGCCAGCAGCCGGGACACCTACAGCTCCTACGAGCAGTACTTC.